Listed here is a single T cell receptor beta chain. Its antigen is unidentified. Lung cancer patients with chemo-refractory metastatic non-small-cell disease were given focal radiation plus CTLA-4 blockade with ipilimumab. The sample belongs to a study of radiotherapy plus CTLA-4 blockade in lung cancer. Broader study findings: Response was reportedly best predicted by early blood T cell clone dynamics, with interferon-beta. Expansion in blood of tumor-derived TCR clones was seen after radiotherapy plus ipilimumab.

Measured with immunoSEQ multiplex PCR; TCRdb has only the in-frame clones, and not every one. The sample contains around 110,000 clones, over 80% of which appear only once. Trimming stripped 6 bases from V and 2 bases from J, with 4 bases between. CDR3 length: 11 residues. The germline gives CDR1 LNHDA, CDR2 SQIVND (reference sequence). Material: peripheral blood, obtained from a patient treated with radiotherapy plus ipilimumab. The gene calls are TRBV19 and TRBJ2-5; D gene uncertain. The sequence was collected from a human donor with non-small cell lung cancer that progressed on radiotherapy plus ipilimumab. The CDR3 loop reads CASSLQETQYF. The CDR3 DNA is TGTGCCAGTAGCCTACAAGAGACCCAGTACTTC.